What follows describes a single TCR beta chain. Antigen unknown. CDR3 length: 14 residues. V trimming: 10 bases; J trimming: 7 bases; junction bases outside the gene matches: 12. Germline lookup yields CDR1 ENHRY and CDR2 SYGVKD. 13 Jbeta primers and 60 Vbeta primers were used for the PCR. Sequencing was performed with immunoSEQ multiplex PCR; in TCRdb, only in-frame clones are kept and a portion is missing. The table has over 150,000 clones, 77% seen once; the top ten hold 1.4% to 1.5%. This record comes from a study of cytomegalovirus exposure and HLA in healthy donors. Study observations and caveats: A reported reduction in N-insertions relative to the roughly 710-donor mean was seen in an Asian-associated ancestry cluster in a later analysis.

This chain connects TRBV10-3 to TRBJ2-1; TRBD2 matches at 8 bases. This receptor was identified in a woman in her twenties or thirties in good health and CMV-seropositive. The specimen was PBMCs. The chain's CDR3 is CATGTREALNEQFF. CDR3 sequence (DNA): TGTGCCACCGGGACTAGGGAAGCCTTGAATGAGCAGTTCTTC.